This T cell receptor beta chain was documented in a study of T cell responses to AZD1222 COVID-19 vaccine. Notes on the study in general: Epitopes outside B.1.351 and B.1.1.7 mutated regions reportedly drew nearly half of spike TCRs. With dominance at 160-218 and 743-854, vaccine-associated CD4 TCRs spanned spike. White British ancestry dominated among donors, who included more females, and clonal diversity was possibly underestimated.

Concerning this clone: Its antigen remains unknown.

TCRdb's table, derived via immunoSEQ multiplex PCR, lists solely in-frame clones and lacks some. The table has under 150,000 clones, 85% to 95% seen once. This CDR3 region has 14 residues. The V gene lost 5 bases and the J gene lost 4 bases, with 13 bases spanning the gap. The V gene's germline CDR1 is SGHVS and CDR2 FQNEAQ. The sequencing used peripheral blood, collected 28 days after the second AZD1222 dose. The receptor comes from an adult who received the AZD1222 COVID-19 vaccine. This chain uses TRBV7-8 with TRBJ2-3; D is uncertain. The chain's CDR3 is CASSQTEYADTQYF. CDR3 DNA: TGTGCCAGCAGCCAAACGGAGTATGCAGATACGCAGTATTTT.